This T cell receptor beta chain was identified during a study of blood T cell repertoires in COVID-19 (dated by TCRdb to the early 2020s). General notes on the study: Collaborator samples came from the United States, Italy and Spain and covered acute and convalescent phases of COVID-19. The material from the prospective study consisted of cDNA or gDNA derived from T cells, B-cell-depleted T cells, or PBMCs. Deeply sampled blood TCRbeta repertoires from subjects exposed to, actively infected with, or recovered from COVID-19 were included in the dataset. The repertoires were released in a freely available public database meant as a resource for research on the immune response to SARS-CoV-2. The samples were drawn from two sources: the first 160 participants of the ongoing ImmuneRACE study, and 1,000 to 1,500 subjects contributed by 6 global collaborators. Sample metadata almost always included a de-identified subject ID, COVID-19 status, age in years and sex. Where available, HLA class I and class II types were obtained from metadata supplied by the sample provider rather than from assay-based typing.

General findings and caveats noted by the study authors: The amount of clinical and demographic metadata varied by source and participant and was provided uncurated.

Enrolling through a virtual design, the prospective study's participants ranged in age from roughly 18 to 89 years and lived across 24 United States geographic areas. In the prospective study, cohorts were assigned on the basis of participant-reported clinical history obtained from a screening survey and a study questionnaire. Recovered participants in ImmuneRACE Cohort 3 were defined as having two consecutive negative NP/OP PCR tests, clearance from a healthcare professional, or resolution of symptoms. Each participant in the prospective study had whole blood, serum and a nasopharyngeal or oropharyngeal swab collected by mobile phlebotomists. Participants in the prospective study had the option to provide additional blood draws and questionnaires over a roughly 2-month period. Before DNA extraction, blood samples from the prospective study were shipped at room temperature or frozen. As to this clone: The clone's antigen remains unknown. No per-base quality is available; no much larger clone lies one base away.

TCRbeta CDR3 regions were amplified from genomic DNA by means of the immunoSEQ Assay, a bias-controlled multiplex PCR. In the paper's pipeline: Nucleated cell counts per sample were estimated from amplification of reference gene primers within the assay. Sequence reads were collapsed and filtered to measure the absolute abundance of every unique TCRbeta CDR3 rearrangement. For each sample, productive Simpson clonality was calculated by taking the square root of Simpson's diversity index across productive rearrangements. Imported from immuneACCESS, the table was reduced by TCRdb to in-frame sequences with V and J called. These copies leave out some clones; in studies compared against another copy, an unresolved V gene accounts for under half, and the cause of the remainder is not known. V, J and clone size are those of that table, while D and trimming were read from the DNA. Across this sample there are some 270,000 clones, with 70% to 90% seen only once. Clones ranked in the top ten supply 3.5% to 5.5% of the sample.

For CDR1 and CDR2, the germline V gene (reference sequence) lists SSHAT and FNYEAQ. The CDR3, cysteine through phenylalanine, is 17 amino acids long. Only CDR3 DNA is held: 51 bases, read in frame from base 1. V and J lose 1 base and 5 bases, and a span of 21 bases separates them. In this chain, TRBV7-7 is recombined with TRBJ2-7, with a tentative D gene TRBD1 over 6 matching bases. The clonotype was recovered from a woman under 40 who had recovered from COVID-19. Input material: PBMCs or T cells enriched from blood (not recorded which). This receptor carries the CDR3 CASSLGVPGVSLNEQYF. The DNA sequence is as follows: TGTGCCAGCAGCTTAGGGGTCCCAGGGGTTAGCCTAAACGAGCAGTACTTC.